Sequencing of this TCR beta chain was carried out in a study of blood T cell repertoires in COVID-19. Study as a whole: The United States, Italy and Spain were the sources of the acute and convalescent COVID-19 samples.

Germline trimming cut 7 bases from V and 4 bases from J; bases unmatched to any gene: 13. CDR3 length equals 16 residues. Germline values: CDR1 SGHNT, CDR2 YYREEE (reference sequence). Authors' analysis steps: By means of reference gene primer amplification, nucleated cell counts were estimated. Libraries were prepared by immunoSEQ multiplex PCR; TCRdb keeps only in-frame clonotypes and omits some of them. V, J and clone size are taken as reported in that table, and D and trimming were inferred from the DNA itself. Among a few hundred thousand clones listed, roughly 82% were seen once. The sequenced sample was peripheral blood. The chain couples TRBV5-4 to TRBJ2-1; 8 bases match TRBD2. The receptor was isolated from a man in his fifties or sixties with active or convalescent COVID-19. DNA for the CDR3: TGTGCCAGCTACCCGGGGGGGGCCGCGATGTACAATGAGCAGTTCTTC. Protein: CASYPGGAAMYNEQFF.